Shown below are 10 T cell receptor beta chains from a single sample sequenced in a study of blood T cell repertoires in COVID-19. Produced via immunoSEQ multiplex PCR; TCRdb's table is partial and in-frame only. The sample consists of 95,000 to 150,000 clones, 70% to 90% of them appearing once. What was sequenced was peripheral blood. The receptors shown here come from a middle-aged man with acute or convalescent COVID-19.

The chain has TRBV5-1 and TRBJ1-2, with 10 bases aligning to TRBD1. The CDR3 consists of 14 residues. Germline assignment: CDR1 SGHRS and CDR2 YFSETQ. With 4 bases clipped from V and 7 bases from J, the junction kept 7 bases outside the gene matches. The chain's CDR3 is CASSMGQGQSGYTF. CDR3 DNA sequence: TGCGCCAGCAGCATGGGACAGGGGCAGTCTGGCTACACCTTC.

V is TRBV30 and J is TRBJ1-2; D is possibly TRBD1 (5 bases). The CDR3 sequence is 16 residues long. Trimming cost V 0 bases and J 0 bases, with 14 bases left between them. Germline V gives CDR1 GTSNPN, CDR2 SVGIG (reference sequence). CDR3 region: CAWSVGAQPTNYGYTF. In DNA, the CDR3 is TGTGCCTGGAGTGTAGGGGCACAACCCACTAACTATGGCTACACCTTC.

This clone was recorded a few times. The V and J genes are TRBV6-6 and TRBJ2-1; TRBD2 agrees at 7 bases. Per the germline V gene, CDR1 is MNHNY and CDR2 is SVGAGI (reference sequence). The ends lost 4 bases at V and 9 bases at J; junction bases unmatched: 9. The CDR3 sequence is 14 residues long. CDR3 loop: CASSFTAGVVEQFF. The CDR3 bases are TGTGCCAGCAGTTTTACCGCGGGAGTTGTTGAGCAGTTCTTC.

This chain links TRBV2 with TRBJ1-5; D is perhaps TRBD1 (6 bases). The CDR3 has 16 residues. V was pared by 3 bases and J by 7 bases, with 19 bases between. Germline V CDR1 and CDR2: SNHLY, FYNNEI. In DNA form, the CDR3 reads TGTGCCAGCAGTGACAGAACAGGGAAGTTGAGGCAGCCCCAGCATTTT. It encodes CASSDRTGKLRQPQHF.

This chain links TRBV7-8 with TRBJ2-2, with 10 bases fitting TRBD1. With 5 bases clipped from V and 4 bases from J, the junction kept 13 bases outside the gene matches. The CDR3 is made up of 18 amino acids. Germline loops: CDR1 SGHVS, CDR2 FQNEAQ. The DNA of the CDR3 is TGTGCCAGCAGCAGGGTACTACTGAGGACAGGGGGCACCGGGGAGCTGTTTTTT. Translating it yields CASSRVLLRTGGTGELFF. Filled out from reference TRBV7-8 and TRBJ2-2, the complete variable domain reads GAGVSQSPRYKVAKRGQDVALRCDPISGHVSLFWYQQALGQGPEFLTYFQNEAQLDKSGLPSDRFFAERPEGSVSTLKIQRTQQEDSAVYLCASSRVLLRTGGTGELFFGEGSRLTVL.

The rearrangement joins TRBV3-1 (or the pseudogene TRBV3-2) to TRBJ2-7; D possibly corresponds to TRBD1 (6 bases). CDR1 is LGHDT and CDR2 is YNNKEL in the germline V gene (reference sequence). This CDR3 is built from 13 residues. V lost 0 bases and J lost 13, with 16 bases in between. The CDR3 bases are TGTGCCAGCAGCCAAGATCAGGGGAGACTCAGCTACTTC. Translation gives CASSQDQGRLSYF.

The genes are TRBV11-2 and TRBJ1-5; D is unresolved. Deletions cut 5 bases from V and 2 bases from J, with 13 bases between. This CDR3 region has 15 residues. The germline gives CDR1 SGHAT, CDR2 FQNNGV. The CDR3 is CASSPGGLGNQPQHF. CDR3 DNA sequence: TGTGCCAGCAGCCCTGGAGGGTTGGGCAATCAGCCCCAGCATTTT.

This rearrangement joins TRBV5-6 to TRBJ2-7; D is possibly TRBD2 (6 bases). Germline CDR1 reads SGHDT; CDR2 reads YYEEEE. There are 15 residues in the CDR3. Trimming shortened V by 3 bases and J by 0 bases, and 13 bases separated the two germline ends. In nucleotides, the CDR3 is TGTGCCAGCAGCTCGAGCGGGCCGAGCTCCTACGAGCAGTACTTC. This gives the protein CASSSSGPSSYEQYF.

This chain uses TRBV27 with TRBJ1-5; the D is unclear. Germline CDR1 reads MNHEY; CDR2 reads SMNVEV (reference sequence). The CDR3 is made up of 13 amino acids. The ends were cut back, 6 bases at V and 5 bases at J, with 11 bases in the middle. CDR3 nucleotide sequence: TGTGCCAGCAGCCTAGGATCCGATCAGCCCCAGCATTTT. Its protein product is CASSLGSDQPQHF.

V usage is TRBV29-1 and J usage is TRBJ2-1, with 7 bases that match TRBD1. J lost 10 bases, V lost 8 bases, and 5 bases had no gene match. Germline V gene data show CDR1 as SQVTM and CDR2 as ANQGSEA. This CDR3 comprises 10 residues. The CDR3 DNA follows: TGCAGCACCGGACAGGCCGAGCAGTTCTTC. This gives the protein CSTGQAEQFF.